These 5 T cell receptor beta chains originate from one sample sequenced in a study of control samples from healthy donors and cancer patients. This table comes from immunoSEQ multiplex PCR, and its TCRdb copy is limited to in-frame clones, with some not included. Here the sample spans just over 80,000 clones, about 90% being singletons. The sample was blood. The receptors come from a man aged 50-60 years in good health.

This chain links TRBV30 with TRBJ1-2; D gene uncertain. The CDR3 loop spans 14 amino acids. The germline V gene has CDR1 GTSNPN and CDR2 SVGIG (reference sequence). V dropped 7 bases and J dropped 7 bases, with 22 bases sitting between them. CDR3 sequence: CAFLLPSRDSGYTF. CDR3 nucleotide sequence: TGTGCCTTCCTGCTGCCCTCGAGGGATAGTGGCTACACCTTC.

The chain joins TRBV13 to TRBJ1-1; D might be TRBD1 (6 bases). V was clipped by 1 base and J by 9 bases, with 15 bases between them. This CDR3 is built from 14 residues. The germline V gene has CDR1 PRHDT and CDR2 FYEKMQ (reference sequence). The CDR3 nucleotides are TGTGCCAGCAGCTTAGAGGGGGGTACAGGAAAAGCTTTCTTT. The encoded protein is CASSLEGGTGKAFF.

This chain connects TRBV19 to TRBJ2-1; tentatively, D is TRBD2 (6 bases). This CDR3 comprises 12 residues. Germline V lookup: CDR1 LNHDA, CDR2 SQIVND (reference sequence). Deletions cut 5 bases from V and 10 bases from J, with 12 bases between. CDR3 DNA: TGTGCCAGTAGTGTCGGGACTCCAGAGCAGTTCTTC. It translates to CASSVGTPEQFF.

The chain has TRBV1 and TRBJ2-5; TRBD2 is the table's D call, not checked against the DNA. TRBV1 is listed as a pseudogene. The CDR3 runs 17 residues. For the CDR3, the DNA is TGCACCAGCAGCCAAGATGAGACAGCGGGGGAGCAAGAGACCCAGTACTTC. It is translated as CTSSQDETAGEQETQYF.

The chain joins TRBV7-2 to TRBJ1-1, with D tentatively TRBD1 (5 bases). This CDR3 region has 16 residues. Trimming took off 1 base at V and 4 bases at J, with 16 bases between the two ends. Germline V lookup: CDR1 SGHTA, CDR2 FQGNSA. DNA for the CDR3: TGTGCCAGCAGCTTAGAAGGGGTCACCCATTCCACTGAAGCTTTCTTT. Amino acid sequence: CASSLEGVTHSTEAFF.